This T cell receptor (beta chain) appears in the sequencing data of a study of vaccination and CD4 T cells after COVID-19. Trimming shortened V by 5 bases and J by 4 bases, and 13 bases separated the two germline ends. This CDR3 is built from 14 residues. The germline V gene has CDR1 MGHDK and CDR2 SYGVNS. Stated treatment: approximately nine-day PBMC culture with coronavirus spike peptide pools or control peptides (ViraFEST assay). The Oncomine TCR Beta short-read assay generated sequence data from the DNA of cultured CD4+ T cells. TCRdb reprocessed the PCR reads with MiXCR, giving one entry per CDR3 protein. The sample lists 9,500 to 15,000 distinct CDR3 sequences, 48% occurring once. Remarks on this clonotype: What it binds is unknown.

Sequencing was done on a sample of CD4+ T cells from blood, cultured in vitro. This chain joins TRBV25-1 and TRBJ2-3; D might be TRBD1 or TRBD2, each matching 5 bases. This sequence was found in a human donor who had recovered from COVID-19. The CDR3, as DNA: TGTGCCAGCAGTCCTCGGGGCGACTCAGATACGCAGTATTTT. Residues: CASSPRGDSDTQYF.